What follows is one TCR beta chain and its context. Antigen: not known. Measured with immunoSEQ multiplex PCR; TCRdb has only the in-frame clones, and not every one. The sample carries more than 80,000 clones, around nine tenths recorded once. This entry is derived from a study of OX40 agonist ivuxolimab in advanced cancers. Study at large: At 0.01 to 10 mg/kg, ivuxolimab was administered intravenously to patients every 2 weeks. Patients treated during dose escalation were battling hepatocellular carcinoma, melanoma, renal cell or head and neck cancer. Broader study findings: Partial responders at 0.1-3.0 mg/kg had among the lowest clonal expansion. At 0.1 to 3.0 mg/kg, CD4+ and CD8+ blood T cells expanded clonally by week 6.

The CDR3 consists of 16 residues. Per germline, CDR1 SGHVS and CDR2 FQNEAQ. Trimming shortened V by 1 base and J by 0 bases, and 7 bases separated the two germline ends. The origin of this receptor is an adult with an advanced solid tumor such as melanoma, head and neck, liver or kidney cancer. This rearrangement joins TRBV7-8 to TRBJ1-6; D might be TRBD1 (6 bases). The sample here was CD4+ or CD8+ T cells sorted from blood, taken in a trial of the OX40 agonist ivuxolimab. For the CDR3, the DNA is TGTGCCAGCAGCTTAGGAGGGGGCTCCTATAATTCACCCCTCCACTTT. Translated: CASSLGGGSYNSPLHF.